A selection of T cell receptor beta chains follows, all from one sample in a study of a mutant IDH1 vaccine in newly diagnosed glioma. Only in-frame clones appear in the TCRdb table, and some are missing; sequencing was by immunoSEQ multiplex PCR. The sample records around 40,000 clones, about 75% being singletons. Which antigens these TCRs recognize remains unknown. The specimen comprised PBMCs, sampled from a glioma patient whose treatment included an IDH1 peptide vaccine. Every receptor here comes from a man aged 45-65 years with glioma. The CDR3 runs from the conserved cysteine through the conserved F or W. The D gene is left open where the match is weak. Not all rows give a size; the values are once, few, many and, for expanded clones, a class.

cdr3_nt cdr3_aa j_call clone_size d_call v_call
TGTGCCAGCAGTGAATTGAGGACGGACTATGGCTACACCTTC CASSELRTDYGYTF TRBJ1-2 . . TRBV25-1
TGCGCCAGCAGTGAGTCTGGCGGGGGTGCAGATACGCAGTATTTT CASSESGGGADTQYF TRBJ2-3 . TRBD2 TRBV10-2
TGTGCCAGCAGTGAAGAGGGCAGTCCGAACACCGGGGAGCTGTTTTTT CASSEEGSPNTGELFF TRBJ2-2 . . TRBV6-1
TGCAGCGTTGGAGAGGGTCGAGGGGGTCAGCCCCAGCATTTT CSVGEGRGGQPQHF TRBJ1-5 . . TRBV29-1
TGTGCCTGGAGTAGCTCTGGAAACACCATATATTTT CAWSSSGNTIYF TRBJ1-3 . . TRBV30
TGTGCCAGCAGCGATGACACATACACCGGGGAGCTGTTTTTT CASSDDTYTGELFF TRBJ2-2 . . TRBV5-4
TGTGCCAGCAGCCAAGGCGCGGGACAGGGACCCTACGAGCAGTACTTC CASSQGAGQGPYEQYF TRBJ2-7 . TRBD1 TRBV14
TGTGCCACCACATCACAGGGGAACACTGAAGCTTTCTTT CATTSQGNTEAFF TRBJ1-1 . . TRBV6-1
TGTGCCAGCAGTCTTACAGGGAACCCCTACGAGCAGTACTTC CASSLTGNPYEQYF TRBJ2-7 . . TRBV6-5
TGTGCCAGCAGCCTGGGGGCCCCTAGAGAAAGAGGCTACACCTTC CASSLGAPRERGYTF TRBJ1-2 . . TRBV6-1
TGTGCCAGCAGTTACTCGGATCCGGACAGACCCTACGAGCAGTACTTC CASSYSDPDRPYEQYF TRBJ2-7 . . TRBV6-6
TGCGCCAGCAGCCAAAAACAGGGGGCCGGTGAAGCTTTCTTT CASSQKQGAGEAFF TRBJ1-1 . TRBD1 TRBV4-1
TGTGCCAGCAGTCCCGACAGGGGGCGCGAGGACACTGAAGCTTTCTTT CASSPDRGREDTEAFF TRBJ1-1 . TRBD1 TRBV25-1
TGTGCCAGCATGAGGGGAGGACAGCCCCAGCATTTT CASMRGGQPQHF TRBJ1-5 . . TRBV2
TGCGCCAGCAGTCCACCCGGGACTAGCGGGGCTCACGGGGAGCTGTTTTTT CASSPPGTSGAHGELFF TRBJ2-2 . TRBD2 TRBV5-1
TGTGCCAGCAGTTCCGCCCCGAAGGACTACGAGCAGTACTTC CASSSAPKDYEQYF TRBJ2-7 once . TRBV27
TGTGCCAGCAGCTTAAGGGGATGGAAGGAGGGCTACACCTTC CASSLRGWKEGYTF TRBJ1-2 . . TRBV7-9
TGTGCCAGCTCGTTACAGGGCGGCAAAACTGACGAGCAGTACTTC CASSLQGGKTDEQYF TRBJ2-7 . . TRBV18
TGTGCCAGCTCCGGGACCAAGGGAGGGGAGCTGTTTTTT CASSGTKGGELFF TRBJ2-2 . . TRBV2
TGTGCCAGCAAATTAAATAATTCACCCCTCCACTTT CASKLNNSPLHF TRBJ1-6 . . TRBV5-5
TGTGCCAGCAGCTTTGACAGGGCGGTCGGAGAGACCCAGTACTTC CASSFDRAVGETQYF TRBJ2-5 . TRBD1 TRBV7-9
TGCGCCAGCAGCTTGGGACTAGCGGAGTACAATGAGCAGTTCTTC CASSLGLAEYNEQFF TRBJ2-1 . TRBD2 TRBV5-1